This record covers a single T cell receptor (beta chain). The data are from a study of beta chain features in type 1 diabetes. Reverse transcribing all isolated RNA meant expressed TCRB transcripts were sequenced. Profiling relied on immunoSEQ multiplex PCR, and the TCRdb table lists in-frame clones only, not all of them. The sample shows 150,000 to 170,000 clones, around 8% of them seen only once. Sorted populations all had greater than 98% purity. This TCR was recovered from a man between 18 and 29 years old in good health. The sample taken for sequencing was central memory CD4+ T cells from blood.

The CDR3 nucleotides read TGTGCCAGCAGCTTACACAGCTACGAGCAGTACTTC. It translates to CASSLHSYEQYF. The J gene is TRBJ2-7, the V gene TRBV7-8, with no clear D. This CDR3 has 12 amino acids. V was cut by 2 bases and J by 3 bases, with 5 bases left in between. Germline CDR1 reads SGHVS; CDR2 reads FQNEAQ.